This TCR beta chain was documented in a study of blood T cell repertoires in COVID-19. Germline CDR1 is SGHTA and CDR2 is FQGNSA. V lost 5 bases to trimming and J lost 4 bases, with 14 bases between them. The CDR3 is 14 residues long. Using immunoSEQ multiplex PCR, the repertoire was profiled, and TCRdb retains in-frame clones only, with some absent. The sample holds nearly 200,000 clones, around 82% seen once. Comments on this clone: The sample holds other DNA sequences that translate to the same CDR3.

Recovered participants had two consecutive negative NP/OP PCR tests, healthcare professional clearance, or symptom resolution. The sample taken for sequencing was PBMCs or T cells enriched from blood (not recorded which). The receptor was isolated from a man aged 35 to 55 who had recovered from COVID-19. The V and J genes are TRBV7-2 and TRBJ1-1; weak D call: TRBD1 (5 bases). In DNA, the CDR3 is TGTGCCAGCAGCCCGCGTCAGGGAGGCACTGAAGCTTTCTTT. Translation: CASSPRQGGTEAFF. The whole variable domain, remainder taken from reference TRBV7-2 and TRBJ1-1, is GAGVSQSPSNKVTEKGKDVELRCDPISGHTALYWYRQSLGQGLEFLIYFQGNSAPDKSGLPSDRFSAERTGGSVSTLTIQRTQQEDSAVYLCASSPRQGGTEAFFGQGTRLTVV.